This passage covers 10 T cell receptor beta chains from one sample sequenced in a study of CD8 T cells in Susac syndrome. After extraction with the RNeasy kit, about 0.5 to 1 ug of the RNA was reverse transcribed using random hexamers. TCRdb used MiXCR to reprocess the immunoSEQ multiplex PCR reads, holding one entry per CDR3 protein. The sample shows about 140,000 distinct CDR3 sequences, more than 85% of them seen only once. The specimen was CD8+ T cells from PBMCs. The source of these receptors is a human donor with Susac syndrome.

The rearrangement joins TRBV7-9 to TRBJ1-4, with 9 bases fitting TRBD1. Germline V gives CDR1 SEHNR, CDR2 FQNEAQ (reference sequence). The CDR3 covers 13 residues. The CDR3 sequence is CASRGTGYEKLFF. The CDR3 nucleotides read TGTGCTAGCCGCGGGACAGGGTACGAAAAACTGTTTTTT. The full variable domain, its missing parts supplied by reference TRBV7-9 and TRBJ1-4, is DTGVSQNPRHKITKRGQNVTFRCDPISEHNRLYWYRQTLGQGPEFLTYFQNEAQLEKSRLLSDRFSAERPKGSFSTLEIQRTEQGDSAMYLCASRGTGYEKLFFGSGTQLSVL.

The CDR3 here is CASSVGWPNEQFF. The CDR3 coding sequence is TGTGCCAGCAGCGTAGGGTGGCCCAATGAGCAGTTCTTC. The rearrangement links TRBV9 to TRBJ2-1; D not resolved. V lost 0 bases to trimming and J lost 6 bases, with 7 bases between them. CDR3 length: 13 amino acids. CDR1 and CDR2 from the germline V gene are SGDLS and YYNGEE. The whole variable domain, filled in from reference TRBV9 and TRBJ2-1, reads DSGVTQTPKHLITATGQRVTLRCSPRSGDLSVYWYQQSLDQGLQFLIQYYNGEERAKGNILERFSAQQFPDLHSELNLSSLELGDSALYFCASSVGWPNEQFFGPGTRLTVL.

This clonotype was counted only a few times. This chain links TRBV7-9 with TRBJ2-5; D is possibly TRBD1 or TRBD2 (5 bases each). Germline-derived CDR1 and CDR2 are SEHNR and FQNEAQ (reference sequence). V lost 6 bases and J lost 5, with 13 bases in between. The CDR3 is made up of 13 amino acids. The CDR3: CASRSGPAETQYF. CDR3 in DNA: TGTGCCAGCAGATCGGGACCGGCGGAGACCCAGTACTTC.

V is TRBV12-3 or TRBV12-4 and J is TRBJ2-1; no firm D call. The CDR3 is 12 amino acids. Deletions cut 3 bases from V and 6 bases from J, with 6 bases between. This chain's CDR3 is CASSFIGNEQFF. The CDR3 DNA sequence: TGTGCCAGCAGTTTTATAGGCAATGAGCAGTTCTTC.

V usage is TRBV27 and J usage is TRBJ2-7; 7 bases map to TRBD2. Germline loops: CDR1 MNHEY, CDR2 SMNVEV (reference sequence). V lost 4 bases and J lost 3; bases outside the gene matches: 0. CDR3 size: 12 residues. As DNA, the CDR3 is TGTGCCAGCAGTTGGGGGGGCTACGAGCAGTACTTC. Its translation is CASSWGGYEQYF.

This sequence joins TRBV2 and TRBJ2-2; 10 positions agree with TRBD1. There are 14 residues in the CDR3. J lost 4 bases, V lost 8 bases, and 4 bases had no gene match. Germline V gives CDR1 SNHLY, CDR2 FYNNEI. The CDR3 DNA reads TGTGCCAGCCGGACAGGGGGGGGCACCGGGGAGCTGTTTTTT. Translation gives CASRTGGGTGELFF.

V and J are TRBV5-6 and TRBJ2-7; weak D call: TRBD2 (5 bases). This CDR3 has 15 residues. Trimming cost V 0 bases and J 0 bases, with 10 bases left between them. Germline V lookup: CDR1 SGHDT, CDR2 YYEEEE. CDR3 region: CASSLGSDSSYEQYF. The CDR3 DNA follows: TGTGCCAGCAGCTTGGGTAGCGATAGCTCCTACGAGCAGTACTTC.

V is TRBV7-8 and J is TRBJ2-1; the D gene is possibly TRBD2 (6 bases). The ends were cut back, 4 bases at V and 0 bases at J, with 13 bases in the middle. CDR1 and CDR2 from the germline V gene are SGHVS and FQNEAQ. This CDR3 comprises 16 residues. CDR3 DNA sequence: TGTGCCAGCAGCTCCGAGCGGGCCAGCTCCTACAATGAGCAGTTCTTC. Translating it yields CASSSERASSYNEQFF.

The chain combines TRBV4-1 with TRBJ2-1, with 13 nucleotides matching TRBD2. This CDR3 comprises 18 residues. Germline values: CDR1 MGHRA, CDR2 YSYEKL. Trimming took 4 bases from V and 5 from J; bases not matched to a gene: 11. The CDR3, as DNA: TGCGCCAGCAGCCCGCTATCAATCGGACTAGCGGGAGACAATGAGCAGTTCTTC. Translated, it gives CASSPLSIGLAGDNEQFF.

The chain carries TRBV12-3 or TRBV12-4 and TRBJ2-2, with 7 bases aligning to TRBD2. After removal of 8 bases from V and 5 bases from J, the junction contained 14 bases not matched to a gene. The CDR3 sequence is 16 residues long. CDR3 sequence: CASLIWAGEVTGELFF. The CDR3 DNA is TGTGCCAGCTTGATTTGGGCGGGAGAGGTGACCGGGGAGCTGTTTTTT.